This T cell receptor (beta chain) derives from a study of T cells in Graves' hyperthyroidism and ophthalmopathy. Across the study: Peripheral blood was acquired at first diagnosis, ahead of any therapy whatsoever.

V lost 1 base, J lost 3 bases, and 4 bases stayed unmatched. The germline CDR1 and CDR2 sequences are SGHAT and FQNNGV. The CDR3 covers 16 residues. Overall study results and limits: Blood also carried most thyroid clonotypes expanded above 0.001.

This clonotype was observed at least ten times. The antigen remains unidentified. RNA transcripts served as the template for amplifying TCR beta CDR3 regions. With the HTBI primer set, the TCR CDR3 went through a first round of RT-PCR. TCRdb reprocessed the multiplex PCR reads with MiXCR, giving one entry per CDR3 protein. Of a few hundred thousand distinct CDR3 sequences in the sample, approximately 14% were seen once. The clonotype comes from a woman aged 30 to 39 with Graves' hyperthyroidism. The chain joins TRBV11-2 to TRBJ2-7; TRBD2 matches 12 bases. Sequenced: blood. The CDR3 nucleotides read TGTGCCAGCAGCTTAGTAGGACTAGCGGGAATCTACGAGCAGTACTTC. Encoded protein: CASSLVGLAGIYEQYF.